These 7 T cell receptor beta chains were sequenced from one sample in a study of blood T cell repertoires in COVID-19. Sequencing was performed with immunoSEQ multiplex PCR; in TCRdb, only in-frame clones are kept and a portion is missing. Here the sample spans over 200,000 clones, about nine tenths being singletons. Sample: peripheral blood. The receptors originated from a man in his forties who had recovered from COVID-19.

This clone was recorded a few times. The genes are TRBV27 and TRBJ1-5; D unresolved. This CDR3 is built from 13 residues. Per germline, CDR1 MNHEY and CDR2 SMNVEV (reference sequence). V was trimmed by 2 bases and J by 6 bases, leaving 8 bases between them. CDR3 sequence (DNA): TGTGCCAGCAGTTTAGGGCTCGGTCAGCCCCAGCATTTT. This codes for CASSLGLGQPQHF.

V gene TRBV7-3 combines with J gene TRBJ2-3; TRBD2 aligns across 9 bases. Germline V gene sequence: CDR1 SGHTA, CDR2 FQGTGA. With 1 base clipped from V and 4 bases from J, the junction kept 3 bases outside the gene matches. CDR3 length: 15 amino acids. Written as DNA, the CDR3 is TGTGCCAGCAGCTTAATTAGCGGGAGCGCAGATACGCAGTATTTT. Amino acid sequence: CASSLISGSADTQYF.

This clone was counted once. This chain links TRBV2 with TRBJ1-6; 10 positions match TRBD1. V gave up 6 bases and J gave up 8 bases; unmatched junction bases: 7. This CDR3 has 15 amino acids. CDR1 is SNHLY and CDR2 is FYNNEI in the germline V gene. DNA of the CDR3: TGTGCCAGCAGAAGGGACAGGGGTGAAGATTCACCCCTCCACTTT. Residues: CASRRDRGEDSPLHF.

The chain employs TRBV7-7 and TRBJ2-5, with TRBD2 identical over 10 bases. Germline loops: CDR1 SSHAT, CDR2 FNYEAQ (reference sequence). The CDR3 spans 14 residues. Trimming cost V 5 bases and J 5 bases; bases outside gene matches: 5. CDR3 loop: CASSPLAGVETQYF. For the CDR3, the DNA is TGTGCCAGCAGCCCTCTAGCGGGAGTGGAGACCCAGTACTTC.

The chain combines TRBV9 with TRBJ2-5, with a tentative D call TRBD2 (8 bases). Trimming pared 0 bases from V and 7 bases from J, leaving 19 bases between. CDR1 is SGDLS and CDR2 is YYNGEE in the germline V gene. The CDR3 loop spans 16 amino acids. As DNA, the CDR3 is TGTGCCAGCAGCGTAGGGCAGGGGGGACTAGAGGGGACCCAGTACTTC. This codes for CASSVGQGGLEGTQYF. The variable domain in full, with the rest retrieved from reference TRBV9 and TRBJ2-5, is DSGVTQTPKHLITATGQRVTLRCSPRSGDLSVYWYQQSLDQGLQFLIQYYNGEERAKGNILERFSAQQFPDLHSELNLSSLELGDSALYFCASSVGQGGLEGTQYFGPGTRLLVL.

V usage is TRBV11-2 and J usage is TRBJ2-3, with D tentatively TRBD1 (6 bases). Germline CDR1 reads SGHAT; CDR2 reads FQNNGV. The V gene lost 11 bases and the J gene lost 3 bases, with 9 bases spanning the gap. The length of the CDR3 is 11 residues. The CDR3 DNA follows: TGTGCCCTAAGGGGGACAGATACGCAGTATTTT. Amino acids: CALRGTDTQYF.

The chain uses TRBV9 and TRBJ2-7; D gene uncertain. Deletions cut 0 bases from V and 7 bases from J, with 14 bases between. Germline loops: CDR1 SGDLS, CDR2 YYNGEE. The CDR3 contains 14 residues. CDR3 protein: CASSVGVSTGEQYF. CDR3 coding DNA: TGTGCCAGCAGCGTAGGTGTAAGTACCGGGGAGCAGTACTTC. The variable domain in full, with the rest retrieved from reference TRBV9 and TRBJ2-7, is DSGVTQTPKHLITATGQRVTLRCSPRSGDLSVYWYQQSLDQGLQFLIQYYNGEERAKGNILERFSAQQFPDLHSELNLSSLELGDSALYFCASSVGVSTGEQYFGPGTRLTVT.